The rows below give T cell receptor beta chains drawn from one sample of a study of T-cell memory formation after mild COVID-19. TCRdb ran MiXCR on the 5' RACE reads and lists one entry per CDR3 protein. The repertoire holds 550,000 to 650,000 distinct CDR3 sequences, with roughly 17% as singletons. The source material was PBMCs or a T cell subset sorted from them (not recorded which). Receptors were obtained from an adult woman who had mild COVID-19 (a few samples of this study predate the infection). Cell type and time point are not known. Each CDR3 is given without its conserved first and last residue. The order of the fields is clone size, V gene, CDR3 protein. Clone size, where shown, is once, few, many, or a class for clones that have expanded.

.	TRBV12-3/TRBV12-4	ASSYQGDTQY
.	TRBV6-2/TRBV6-3	ASSKPGLAAYEQY
few	TRBV12-3/TRBV12-4	ASSGLGRETQY
many	TRBV25-1	ASSESAGPEAYNSPLH
few	TRBV23-1	ASRRPTTTGELF
medium-sized	TRBV7-9	ASSSRGPETQY
few	TRBV24-1	ATSDLRKYNEQF
.	TRBV9	ASSVSSGSSYEQY
.	TRBV6-5	ASSYAISGGSTDTQY
many	TRBV5-8	ASSLKGSLQPQH
many	TRBV7-8	ASRQGDAYNEQF
.	TRBV25-1	ASSDDRRKHYEQY
.	TRBV20-1	SARGRGSSGGELF
.	TRBV29-1	SVEADRDYEQF
.	TRBV7-2	ASSPNRGRGQETQY
few	TRBV2	ASRADNEQF
few	TRBV20-1	SARTFPASSVYEQY
many	TRBV20-1	SARDAGVGTNEKLF
.	TRBV12-3/TRBV12-4	ASSLSGVESYNEQF
.	TRBV27	ASSLLGQGPSSYNEQF
many	TRBV25-1	ASSPGQSNSPLH
many	TRBV5-1	ASSLRSGENTEAF
.	TRBV9	ASSVSGSNTGELF
few	TRBV5-1	ASSSTGPEAF
.	TRBV29-1	SVEGGAVYEQY
many	TRBV11-2	ASSLRQDYNEQF
few	TRBV20-1	SAGVGRTLAYEQY
few	TRBV7-8	ASTLESRYGYT
.	TRBV6-6	ASSRDLPAYEQY
.	TRBV7-8	ASSQGRRETQY
.	TRBV5-6	ASTPGSNYGYT
.	TRBV6-5	ASSYLGTSGSNTQY
many	TRBV7-3	ASSLSRDTGELF
.	TRBV7-2	ASSLVRGARGAF